This TCR beta chain was found in a study of cytomegalovirus exposure and HLA in healthy donors. Study-wide results and caveats: Researchers catalogued over 150 TCR beta chains as cytomegalovirus-associated.

The assay was immunoSEQ multiplex PCR, and TCRdb's table has in-frame clones only and misses some. This sample yields some 320,000 clones, of which about nine tenths are seen a single time; roughly 1.2% belongs to the top ten. With regard to this clone: The antigen is undetermined.

CDR3 length: 15 residues. J gave up 1 base and V 3 bases, and 2 bases lay outside the gene matches. Germline CDR1 is ENHRY and CDR2 is SYGVKD. This TCR was sampled from a woman aged 25 to 39 in good health and CMV-seropositive. The rearrangement joins TRBV10-3 to TRBJ2-3; 9 bases fit TRBD2. The source material was PBMCs. The CDR3 DNA follows: TGTGCCATCAGTGAAGGCGGGGGGGGCACAGATACGCAGTATTTT. Protein product: CAISEGGGGTDTQYF.